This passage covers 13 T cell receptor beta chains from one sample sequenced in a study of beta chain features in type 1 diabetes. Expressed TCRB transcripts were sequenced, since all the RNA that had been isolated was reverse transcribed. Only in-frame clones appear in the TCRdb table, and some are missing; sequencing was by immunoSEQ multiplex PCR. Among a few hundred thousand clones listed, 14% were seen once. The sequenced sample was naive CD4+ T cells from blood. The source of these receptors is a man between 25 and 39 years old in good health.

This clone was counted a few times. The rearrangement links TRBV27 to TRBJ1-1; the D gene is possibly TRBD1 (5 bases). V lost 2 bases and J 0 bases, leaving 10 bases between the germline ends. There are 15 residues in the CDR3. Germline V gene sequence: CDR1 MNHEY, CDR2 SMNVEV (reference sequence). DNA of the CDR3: TGTGCCAGCAGTTTAAGTGTCAGGGTGAACACTGAAGCTTTCTTT. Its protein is CASSLSVRVNTEAFF.

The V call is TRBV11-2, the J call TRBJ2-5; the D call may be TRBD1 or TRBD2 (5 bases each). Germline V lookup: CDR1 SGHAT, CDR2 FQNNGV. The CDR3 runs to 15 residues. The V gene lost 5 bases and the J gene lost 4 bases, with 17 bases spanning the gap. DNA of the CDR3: TGTGCCAGCAGCCCGACAGCCACGGGGACAGAGACCCAGTACTTC. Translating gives CASSPTATGTETQYF.

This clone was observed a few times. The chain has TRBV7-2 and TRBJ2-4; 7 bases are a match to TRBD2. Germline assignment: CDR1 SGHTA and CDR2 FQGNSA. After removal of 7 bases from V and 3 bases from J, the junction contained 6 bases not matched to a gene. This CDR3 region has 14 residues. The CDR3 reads CASTITSDKNIQYF. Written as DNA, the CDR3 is TGTGCCAGCACTATAACTAGCGACAAAAACATTCAGTACTTC. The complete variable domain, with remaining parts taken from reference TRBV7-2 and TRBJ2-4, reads GAGVSQSPSNKVTEKGKDVELRCDPISGHTALYWYRQSLGQGLEFLIYFQGNSAPDKSGLPSDRFSAERTGGSVSTLTIQRTQQEDSAVYLCASTITSDKNIQYFGAGTRLSVL.

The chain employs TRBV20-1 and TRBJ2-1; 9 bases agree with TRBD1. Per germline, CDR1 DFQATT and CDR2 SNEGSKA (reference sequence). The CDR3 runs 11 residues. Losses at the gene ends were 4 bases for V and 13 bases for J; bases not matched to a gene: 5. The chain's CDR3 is CSANPGQGQFF. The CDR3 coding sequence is TGCAGTGCTAACCCGGGACAGGGTCAGTTCTTC.

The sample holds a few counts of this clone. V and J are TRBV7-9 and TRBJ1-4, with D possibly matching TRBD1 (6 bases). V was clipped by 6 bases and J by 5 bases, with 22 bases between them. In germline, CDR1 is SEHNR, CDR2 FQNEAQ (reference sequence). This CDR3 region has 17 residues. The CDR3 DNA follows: TGTGCCAGCAGTGCATCACCGGGACAACCGATAAATGAAAAACTGTTTTTT. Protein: CASSASPGQPINEKLFF.

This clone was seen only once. The CDR3 sequence: CASSRDVNEQFF. The DNA for the CDR3 is TGTGCCAGCAGCCGGGACGTCAATGAGCAGTTCTTC. The V gene is TRBV7-2, the J gene TRBJ2-1; either TRBD1 or TRBD2 may supply D (5 bases each). CDR3 length: 12 amino acids. Germline lookup yields CDR1 SGHTA and CDR2 FQGNSA. Trimming took 5 bases from V and 6 from J, leaving 8 bases between them.

The CDR3 is CASSPRTSGRTDTQYF. The CDR3 nucleotides read TGTGCCAGCTCACCAAGGACTAGCGGCCGCACAGATACGCAGTATTTT. This chain links TRBV18 with TRBJ2-3, with 10 positions matching TRBD2. The V gene end was trimmed by 2 bases and the J gene end by 1 base; junction bases not matched to a gene: 3. This CDR3 has 16 residues. Germline lookup yields CDR1 KGHSH and CDR2 LQKENI.

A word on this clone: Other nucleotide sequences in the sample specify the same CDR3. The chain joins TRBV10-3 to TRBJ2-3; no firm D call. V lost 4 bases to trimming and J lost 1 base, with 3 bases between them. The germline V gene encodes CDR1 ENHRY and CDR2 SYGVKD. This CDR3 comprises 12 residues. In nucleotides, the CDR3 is TGTGCCATCAGTGGGGGCACAGATACGCAGTATTTT. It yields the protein CAISGGTDTQYF.

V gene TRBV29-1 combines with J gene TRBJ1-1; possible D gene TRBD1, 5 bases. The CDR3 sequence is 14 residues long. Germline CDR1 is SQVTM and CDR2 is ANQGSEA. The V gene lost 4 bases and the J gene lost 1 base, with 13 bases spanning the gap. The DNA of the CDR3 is TGCAGCGTTGTCAGGGAGTGGGCGAACACTGAAGCTTTCTTT. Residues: CSVVREWANTEAFF.

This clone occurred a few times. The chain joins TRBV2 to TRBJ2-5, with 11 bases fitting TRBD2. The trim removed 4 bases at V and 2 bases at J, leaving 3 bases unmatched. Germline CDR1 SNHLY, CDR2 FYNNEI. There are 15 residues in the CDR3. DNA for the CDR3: TGTGCCAGCAGTGCTAGCGGGGGGCCGCAAGAGACCCAGTACTTC. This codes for CASSASGGPQETQYF.

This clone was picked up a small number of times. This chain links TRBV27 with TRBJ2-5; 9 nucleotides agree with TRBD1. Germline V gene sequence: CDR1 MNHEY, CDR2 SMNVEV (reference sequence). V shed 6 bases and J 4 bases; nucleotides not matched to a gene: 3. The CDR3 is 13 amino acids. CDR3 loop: CASRNRGLETQYF. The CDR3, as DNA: TGTGCCAGCAGAAACAGGGGGCTAGAGACCCAGTACTTC.

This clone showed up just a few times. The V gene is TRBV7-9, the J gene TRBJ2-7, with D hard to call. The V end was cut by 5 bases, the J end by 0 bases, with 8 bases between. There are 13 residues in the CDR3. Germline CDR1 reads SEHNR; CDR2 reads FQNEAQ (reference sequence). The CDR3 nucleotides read TGTGCCAGCAGCCCCCAAGCCTCCTACGAGCAGTACTTC. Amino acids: CASSPQASYEQYF.

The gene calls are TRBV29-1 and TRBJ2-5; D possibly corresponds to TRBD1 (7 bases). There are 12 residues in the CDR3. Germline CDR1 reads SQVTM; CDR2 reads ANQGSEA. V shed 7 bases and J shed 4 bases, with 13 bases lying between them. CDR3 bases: TGCAGCGCCGGGAGACAGGGAGAGACCCAGTACTTC. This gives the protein CSAGRQGETQYF.